This TCR beta chain appears in the sequencing data of a study of T-cell reconstitution after alpha-beta-depleted transplantation in children. This clonotype was seen many times. Its antigen is as yet unknown. Preparation of the TCRbeta library was carried out with unique molecular identifiers. MiXCR, run by TCRdb on the PCR reads, gives a single entry per CDR3 protein. The table has under 250,000 distinct CDR3 sequences, approximately 6.9% seen once. Study conclusions and caveats: After transplant, at about two months, alpha-beta T cells were reportedly derived from several hundred expanded graft clones. T-cell numbers and diversity, one year after transplant, stemmed largely from T cells that were newly produced. At day 60, the high TCRbeta diversity found in some patients originated from recipient T cells and thymic progenitors that had survived.

This CDR3 has 13 amino acids. Trimming pared 2 bases from V and 6 bases from J, leaving 11 bases between. Germline V gene data show CDR1 as MNHEY and CDR2 as SVGAGI. This rearrangement joins TRBV6-5 to TRBJ2-7; D call uncertain. This material consisted of PBMCs, taken before TCRalphabeta/CD19-depleted stem cell transplant. The sequence derives from a boy younger than 10 with acute lymphoblastic leukemia, due to receive a stem cell transplant. The CDR3 nucleotides are TGTGCCAGCAGTTACCCGTTTTCGGGCGAGCAGTACTTC. The encoded protein is CASSYPFSGEQYF.